Listed below are T cell receptor beta chains from one sample, sequenced in a study of shared clonotypes between healthy human individuals. The protocol was immunoSEQ multiplex PCR, while the TCRdb copy is restricted to in-frame clones and leaves out a portion. The sample has some 2.4 million clones, roughly 93% seen once. Sequencing was done on a sample of naive CD4+ T cells from PBMCs. All receptors derive from a man between 18 and 35 years old in good health. Some clones in this sample may be carry-over from other donors' samples. CDR3s include the opening cysteine and the closing phenylalanine or tryptophan. A D gene is named only where the DNA matches it firmly. The size of a clone is reported for some rows only, either as once, few or many, or as a class for expanded clones.

j_call: TRBJ2-7
d_call: TRBD2
clone_size: -
v_call: TRBV6-5
cdr3_nt: TGTGCCAGCAGTTACTCGAAACGGGGGGCCTACGAGCAGTACTTC
cdr3_aa: CASSYSKRGAYEQYF

j_call: TRBJ2-7
d_call: TRBD1
clone_size: -
v_call: TRBV6-1
cdr3_nt: TGTGCCAGCAGTGACTACAGGGGAGAAGCCTACGAGCAGTACTTC
cdr3_aa: CASSDYRGEAYEQYF

j_call: TRBJ2-7
d_call: -
clone_size: once
v_call: TRBV12-2
cdr3_nt: TGTGCAAGTTGGAGACCAGGAAAACGGTACGAGCAGTACTTC
cdr3_aa: CASWRPGKRYEQYF

j_call: TRBJ2-7
d_call: TRBD1
clone_size: -
v_call: TRBV5-4
cdr3_nt: TGTGCCAGCAGCAACAACCCGCAGGGGGCGAGAGAGCAGTACTTC
cdr3_aa: CASSNNPQGAREQYF

j_call: TRBJ2-7
d_call: -
clone_size: -
v_call: TRBV5-4
cdr3_nt: TGTGCCAGCAGCTTAACCTCAGGCTACGAGCAGTACTTC
cdr3_aa: CASSLTSGYEQYF

j_call: TRBJ2-7
d_call: TRBD2
clone_size: -
v_call: TRBV28
cdr3_nt: TGTGCCAGCAGAGGGACTAGCGGTACCTACGAGCAGTACTTC
cdr3_aa: CASRGTSGTYEQYF

j_call: TRBJ2-1
d_call: -
clone_size: -
v_call: TRBV2
cdr3_nt: TGTGCCAGTCGATGGAAGATGGCAACTATCCATGAGCAGTTCTTC
cdr3_aa: CASRWKMATIHEQFF

j_call: TRBJ2-3
d_call: -
clone_size: once
v_call: TRBV28
cdr3_nt: TGTGCCAGCAGTGGGGCCGGACCTACCACAGATACGCAGTATTTT
cdr3_aa: CASSGAGPTTDTQYF

j_call: TRBJ1-1
d_call: -
clone_size: once
v_call: TRBV5-1
cdr3_nt: TGCGCCAGCAGCCCCCTAAGGGGAATAAGTCAAGCTTTCTTT
cdr3_aa: CASSPLRGISQAFF

j_call: TRBJ2-1
d_call: -
clone_size: -
v_call: TRBV7-9
cdr3_nt: TGTGCCAGCAGCTTGATGGGGGAAGGTGAGCAGTTCTTC
cdr3_aa: CASSLMGEGEQFF

j_call: TRBJ2-3
d_call: -
clone_size: -
v_call: TRBV27
cdr3_nt: TGTGCCAGCAGTATCGGTGCCAGCAGCACAGATACGCAGTATTTT
cdr3_aa: CASSIGASSTDTQYF

j_call: TRBJ2-3
d_call: -
clone_size: -
v_call: TRBV4-1
cdr3_nt: TGCGCCAGCAGCCTACCCGGGACAGATACGCAGTATTTT
cdr3_aa: CASSLPGTDTQYF

j_call: TRBJ2-1
d_call: TRBD2
clone_size: -
v_call: TRBV7-2
cdr3_nt: TGTGCCAGCAGCTTAGCGTCGCAGACTAGCGGCTACAATGAGCAGTTCTTC
cdr3_aa: CASSLASQTSGYNEQFF

j_call: TRBJ2-3
d_call: TRBD2
clone_size: -
v_call: TRBV7-9
cdr3_nt: TGTGCCAGCAGCCCCCGACTAGCGGAGCGCACAGATACGCAGTATTTT
cdr3_aa: CASSPRLAERTDTQYF

j_call: TRBJ2-3
d_call: -
clone_size: -
v_call: TRBV21-1
cdr3_nt: TGTGCCAGCAACCCTCAAGGGGGAGATACGCAGTATTTT
cdr3_aa: CASNPQGGDTQYF

j_call: TRBJ1-1
d_call: -
clone_size: -
v_call: TRBV6-6
cdr3_nt: TGTGCCAGCAGTTACTCCACGGGGGGGACTGAAGCTTTCTTT
cdr3_aa: CASSYSTGGTEAFF

j_call: TRBJ1-2
d_call: TRBD1
clone_size: once
v_call: TRBV19
cdr3_nt: TGTGCCAGTAGTACTAAAGGACAGGTTGGAGGCTACACCTTC
cdr3_aa: CASSTKGQVGGYTF

j_call: TRBJ2-4
d_call: -
clone_size: -
v_call: TRBV5-1
cdr3_nt: TGCGCCAGCAGCTTGGGGGCGGGGGCCAAAAACATTCAGTACTTC
cdr3_aa: CASSLGAGAKNIQYF

j_call: TRBJ2-3
d_call: TRBD2
clone_size: -
v_call: TRBV5-4
cdr3_nt: TGTGCCAGCAGCACCGGACTAGCGGAACCCACAGATACGCAGTATTTT
cdr3_aa: CASSTGLAEPTDTQYF

j_call: TRBJ1-3
d_call: -
clone_size: -
v_call: TRBV11-2
cdr3_nt: TGTGCCAGCAGCTTAGACGGGTTTGGAAACACCATATATTTT
cdr3_aa: CASSLDGFGNTIYF

j_call: TRBJ2-2
d_call: TRBD1
clone_size: -
v_call: TRBV19
cdr3_nt: TGTGCCAGTAAGGTAGACAGGGGAAAGACCGGGGAGCTGTTTTTT
cdr3_aa: CASKVDRGKTGELFF

j_call: TRBJ1-1
d_call: -
clone_size: -
v_call: TRBV25-1
cdr3_nt: TGTGCCAGCAGTGAATCCGGATACACTGAAGCTTTCTTT
cdr3_aa: CASSESGYTEAFF

j_call: TRBJ2-7
d_call: -
clone_size: -
v_call: TRBV29-1
cdr3_nt: TGCAGCGTAGCTGAGGGGACAAGGCAGTACTTC
cdr3_aa: CSVAEGTRQYF

j_call: TRBJ2-3
d_call: TRBD1
clone_size: -
v_call: TRBV18
cdr3_nt: TGTGCCAGCAGCCAAGGGGGCCCAGATACGCAGTATTTT
cdr3_aa: CASSQGGPDTQYF

j_call: TRBJ1-2
d_call: -
clone_size: -
v_call: TRBV6-5
cdr3_nt: TGTGCCAGCAGTCCCTACACTCGGGTCGACTATGGCTACACCTTC
cdr3_aa: CASSPYTRVDYGYTF

j_call: TRBJ2-5
d_call: TRBD2
clone_size: -
v_call: TRBV7-9
cdr3_nt: TGTGCCAGCAGCAGAGGGCGGGGGAATTCGGAGACCCAGTACTTC
cdr3_aa: CASSRGRGNSETQYF

j_call: TRBJ1-1
d_call: -
clone_size: -
v_call: TRBV27
cdr3_nt: TGTGCCAGCAGCGTTGGTGGGGGCGGAACTGAAGCTTTCTTT
cdr3_aa: CASSVGGGGTEAFF

j_call: TRBJ2-5
d_call: -
clone_size: -
v_call: TRBV5-4
cdr3_nt: TGTGCCAGCAGCTTCCCCGGCGGAGAGACCCAGTACTTC
cdr3_aa: CASSFPGGETQYF

j_call: TRBJ1-4
d_call: -
clone_size: once
v_call: TRBV5-1
cdr3_nt: TGCGCCAGCGCATCAACAGGGTCGTACGAAAAACTGTTTTTT
cdr3_aa: CASASTGSYEKLFF

j_call: TRBJ1-4
d_call: TRBD1
clone_size: -
v_call: TRBV5-4
cdr3_nt: TGTGCCAGCAGCTGGGACAGGGCAACTAATGAAAAACTGTTTTTT
cdr3_aa: CASSWDRATNEKLFF

j_call: TRBJ2-7
d_call: TRBD2
clone_size: -
v_call: TRBV6-1
cdr3_nt: TGTGCCAGCAGTGAAGGCCTAGCGGGGGGGCGGTACTTC
cdr3_aa: CASSEGLAGGRYF

j_call: TRBJ2-1
d_call: TRBD2
clone_size: -
v_call: TRBV5-1
cdr3_nt: TGCGCCAGCAGCCCTCTAGCGGGAGCCCCCCATGAGCAGTTCTTC
cdr3_aa: CASSPLAGAPHEQFF

j_call: TRBJ2-2
d_call: -
clone_size: -
v_call: TRBV9
cdr3_nt: TGTGCCAGCAGCGGAGAGGCTTTCACCGGGGAGCTGTTTTTT
cdr3_aa: CASSGEAFTGELFF

j_call: TRBJ1-5
d_call: -
clone_size: -
v_call: TRBV28
cdr3_nt: TGTGCCGCCCGACAGTATAGCAATCAGCCCCAGCATTTT
cdr3_aa: CAARQYSNQPQHF

j_call: TRBJ1-5
d_call: -
clone_size: few
v_call: TRBV6-6
cdr3_nt: TGTGCCAGCAGACCTGACAGGTCCAATCAGCCCCAGCATTTT
cdr3_aa: CASRPDRSNQPQHF

j_call: TRBJ1-5
d_call: TRBD1
clone_size: -
v_call: TRBV6-1
cdr3_nt: TGTGCCAGCAGTGACGGACAGGGGTTGGGTAGCAATCAGCCCCAGCATTTT
cdr3_aa: CASSDGQGLGSNQPQHF

j_call: TRBJ1-1
d_call: -
clone_size: few
v_call: TRBV10-3
cdr3_nt: TGTGCCATCAGCGGGACGGGGAACACTGAAGCTTTCTTT
cdr3_aa: CAISGTGNTEAFF

j_call: TRBJ2-5
d_call: -
clone_size: once
v_call: TRBV5-1
cdr3_nt: TGCGCCAGCAGCTTGGATTCCTCATCCACCCAGTACTTC
cdr3_aa: CASSLDSSSTQYF

j_call: TRBJ2-2
d_call: -
clone_size: once
v_call: TRBV11-2
cdr3_nt: TGTGCCAGCAGCTTGTTTGCAAGAGCGAACACCGGGGAGCTGTTTTTT
cdr3_aa: CASSLFARANTGELFF

j_call: TRBJ2-1
d_call: -
clone_size: -
v_call: TRBV5-1
cdr3_nt: TGCGCCAGCAGGTATCTAGCGCCCAGCCATGAGCAGTTCTTC
cdr3_aa: CASRYLAPSHEQFF

j_call: TRBJ2-3
d_call: TRBD2
clone_size: -
v_call: TRBV11-2
cdr3_nt: TGTGCCAGCAGCCAGGAGTTCACTAGCGGAACAGATACGCAGTATTTT
cdr3_aa: CASSQEFTSGTDTQYF

j_call: TRBJ2-3
d_call: TRBD1
clone_size: -
v_call: TRBV9
cdr3_nt: TGTGCCAGCAGCCCGACGACAGGGCCAGATACGCAGTATTTT
cdr3_aa: CASSPTTGPDTQYF

j_call: TRBJ1-2
d_call: -
clone_size: -
v_call: TRBV28
cdr3_nt: TGTGCCAGCAGATTAACGGGTGGGGGTGGCTACACCTTC
cdr3_aa: CASRLTGGGGYTF

j_call: TRBJ1-1
d_call: TRBD1
clone_size: few
v_call: TRBV5-8
cdr3_nt: TGTGCCAGCAGAACCCCGAACAGGGGTTTTAACACTGAAGCTTTCTTT
cdr3_aa: CASRTPNRGFNTEAFF

j_call: TRBJ2-4
d_call: -
clone_size: -
v_call: TRBV5-8
cdr3_nt: TGTGCCAGCAGCTTCCGCGCTTCGAGGAACATTCAGTACTTC
cdr3_aa: CASSFRASRNIQYF

j_call: TRBJ2-2
d_call: TRBD2
clone_size: -
v_call: TRBV7-3
cdr3_nt: TGTGCCAGCAGCTTACTAGCGGACTTAACCGCCGGGGAGCTGTTTTTT
cdr3_aa: CASSLLADLTAGELFF

j_call: TRBJ2-1
d_call: -
clone_size: -
v_call: TRBV27
cdr3_nt: TGTGCCAGCAGTTTTACGGGGGAAGGAGTGTTCTTC
cdr3_aa: CASSFTGEGVFF

j_call: TRBJ1-1
d_call: TRBD1
clone_size: -
v_call: TRBV9
cdr3_nt: TGTGCCAGCAGCCTAGACGACAGGGGCTTGAACACTGAAGCTTTCTTT
cdr3_aa: CASSLDDRGLNTEAFF

j_call: TRBJ2-1
d_call: -
clone_size: -
v_call: TRBV29-1
cdr3_nt: TGCAGCGCCTCCGAGGGTCACGGGCTTTTCTTC
cdr3_aa: CSASEGHGLFF

j_call: TRBJ2-3
d_call: -
clone_size: -
v_call: TRBV6-1
cdr3_nt: TGTGCCAGCAGCGCCAATGACAGAGAAACAGATACGCAGTATTTT
cdr3_aa: CASSANDRETDTQYF

j_call: TRBJ2-1
d_call: TRBD2
clone_size: -
v_call: TRBV5-1
cdr3_nt: TGCGCCAGCAGCTTGGGAGGTGGTGGGACTAGCGCGTACAATGAGCAGTTCTTC
cdr3_aa: CASSLGGGGTSAYNEQFF

j_call: TRBJ2-4
d_call: -
clone_size: -
v_call: TRBV5-4
cdr3_nt: TGTGCCAGCAGCTTAGGGGGGGCCAAAAACATTCAGTACTTC
cdr3_aa: CASSLGGAKNIQYF

j_call: TRBJ2-3
d_call: TRBD2
clone_size: -
v_call: TRBV6-4
cdr3_nt: TGTGCCAGCAGTGAAGGGACTAGCAGCACAGATACGCAGTATTTT
cdr3_aa: CASSEGTSSTDTQYF

j_call: TRBJ2-7
d_call: -
clone_size: -
v_call: TRBV7-8
cdr3_nt: TGTGCCTCGGGGCGGCGGAGCGGCTCCTACGAGCAGTACTTC
cdr3_aa: CASGRRSGSYEQYF

j_call: TRBJ2-7
d_call: TRBD1
clone_size: once
v_call: TRBV5-1
cdr3_nt: TGCGCCAGCAGCTTGGGGACAGGGGCCTCCTACGAGCAGTACTTC
cdr3_aa: CASSLGTGASYEQYF

j_call: TRBJ2-1
d_call: TRBD2
clone_size: -
v_call: TRBV10-3
cdr3_nt: TGTGCCATCAGAGAACTAGCGGGAGGCGGCAATGAGCAGTTCTTC
cdr3_aa: CAIRELAGGGNEQFF

j_call: TRBJ2-2
d_call: -
clone_size: -
v_call: TRBV7-3
cdr3_nt: TGTGCCAGCAGCTTACTCGGTCCCTCGAACACCGGGGAGCTGTTTTTT
cdr3_aa: CASSLLGPSNTGELFF

j_call: TRBJ2-2
d_call: -
clone_size: -
v_call: TRBV29-1
cdr3_nt: TGCAGCGCACAGGGTACGGCGAACACCGGGGAGCTGTTTTTT
cdr3_aa: CSAQGTANTGELFF

j_call: TRBJ2-7
d_call: TRBD1
clone_size: -
v_call: TRBV2
cdr3_nt: TGTGCCAGCAGTAGAGACAGGGGAGGCAACGAGCAGTACTTC
cdr3_aa: CASSRDRGGNEQYF

j_call: TRBJ2-2
d_call: -
clone_size: -
v_call: TRBV6-1
cdr3_nt: TGTGCCAGCAGTGAAGGTGGGAGGATCACCGGGGAGCTGTTTTTT
cdr3_aa: CASSEGGRITGELFF